These 14 T cell receptor beta chains came from one sample sequenced in a study of blood T cell repertoires in COVID-19. Sequencing used immunoSEQ multiplex PCR; TCRdb keeps in-frame clones, though not all of them. The sample holds approximately 390,000 clones, 87% seen once. Input material: peripheral blood. The receptors come from a woman in her sixties or seventies with COVID-19, enrolled during active disease.

The J gene is TRBJ1-5, the V gene TRBV5-6, with a weak D call TRBD1 (5 bases). The CDR3 length is 14 residues. The V end lost 6 bases, the J end lost 5 bases, and 15 bases lay between the germline ends. Germline V lookup: CDR1 SGHDT, CDR2 YYEEEE. The CDR3 coding sequence is TGTGCCAGCACCCGAAGGGGTTCGGATCAGCCCCAGCATTTT. Translated, it gives CASTRRGSDQPQHF.

The rearrangement uses TRBV10-2 and TRBJ1-5; D unresolved. This CDR3 is built from 14 residues. Germline V gene data show CDR1 as WSHSY and CDR2 as SAAADI. V lost 7 bases and J lost 4, with 14 bases in between. The CDR3 spells CASTKNSQNQPQHF. The CDR3 region has the DNA TGCGCCAGCACTAAAAACAGTCAAAATCAGCCCCAGCATTTT.

The V and J genes are TRBV10-3 and TRBJ2-2; D might be TRBD2 (6 bases). The V gene's germline CDR1 is ENHRY and CDR2 SYGVKD. The CDR3 is 16 residues long. V was cut by 5 bases and J by 0 bases, with 13 bases left in between. The CDR3 here is CAISWGGAANTGELFF. The CDR3 nucleotides read TGTGCCATCAGTTGGGGCGGGGCCGCGAACACCGGGGAGCTGTTTTTT.

The chain employs TRBV5-4 and TRBJ2-3; 8 bases agree with TRBD1. Losses at the gene ends were 1 base for V and 3 bases for J; bases not matched to a gene: 1. Germline lookup yields CDR1 SGHNT and CDR2 YYREEE (reference sequence). CDR3 size: 14 residues. CDR3 residues: CASSLRQGTDTQYF. CDR3 in DNA: TGTGCCAGCAGCTTGAGACAGGGGACAGATACGCAGTATTTT.

The chain combines TRBV7-3 with TRBJ2-1, with D maybe TRBD1 (6 bases). Germline V lookup: CDR1 SGHTA, CDR2 FQGTGA. Trimming took 3 bases from V and 6 from J, leaving 15 bases between them. The CDR3 covers 15 residues. CDR3 sequence: CASSFAQGNLNEQFF. The CDR3 nucleotides read TGTGCCAGCAGCTTCGCGCAGGGGAATCTCAATGAGCAGTTCTTC. Together with reference TRBV7-3 and TRBJ2-1, the CDR3 gives the full variable domain: GAGVSQTPSNKVTEKGKYVELRCDPISGHTALYWYRQSLGQGPEFLIYFQGTGAADDSGLPNDRFFAVRPEGSVSTLKIQRTERGDSAVYLCASSFAQGNLNEQFFGPGTRLTVL.

The rearrangement links TRBV7-9 to TRBJ2-4, with a weak D call TRBD2 (5 bases). Germline V gene sequence: CDR1 SEHNR, CDR2 FQNEAQ (reference sequence). V was trimmed by 5 bases and J by 0 bases, leaving 20 bases between them. The CDR3 contains 18 residues. The CDR3 sequence: CASSKGEGISLAKNIQYF. In DNA, the CDR3 is TGTGCCAGCAGCAAAGGAGAGGGCATTAGTCTAGCCAAAAACATTCAGTACTTC. Full variable domain (remainder filled in from reference TRBV7-9 and TRBJ2-4): DTGVSQNPRHKITKRGQNVTFRCDPISEHNRLYWYRQTLGQGPEFLTYFQNEAQLEKSRLLSDRFSAERPKGSFSTLEIQRTEQGDSAMYLCASSKGEGISLAKNIQYFGAGTRLSVL.

The V and J genes are TRBV7-8 and TRBJ2-3; 9 bases agree with TRBD1. The CDR3 runs 15 residues. From germline, CDR1 is SGHVS and CDR2 FQNEAQ. Trimming removed 5 bases from V and 4 bases from J; junction bases left unmatched: 7. This CDR3 is CASSPDRGTADTQYF. The DNA of the CDR3 is TGTGCCAGCAGCCCGGACAGGGGAACGGCAGATACGCAGTATTTT.

V usage is TRBV5-1 and J usage is TRBJ2-5; 7 nucleotides match TRBD2. The CDR3 covers 16 residues. Losses at the gene ends were 0 bases for V and 7 bases for J; bases not matched to a gene: 12. Per the germline V gene, CDR1 is SGHRS and CDR2 is YFSETQ. CDR3 amino acids: CASSLASGADTGTQYF. DNA of the CDR3: TGCGCCAGCAGCTTGGCCAGCGGGGCCGACACCGGGACCCAGTACTTC.

The V and J genes are TRBV18 and TRBJ1-2, with a possible D match to TRBD1 (5 bases). CDR1 is KGHSH and CDR2 is LQKENI in the germline V gene. Between the trimmed V and J ends, which lost 3 bases and 8 bases, there was a span of 10 bases. CDR3 length: 12 amino acids. The CDR3 DNA sequence: TGTGCCAGCTCACCCCCAGGGCGGGGCTACACCTTC. This translates into CASSPPGRGYTF.

This CDR3 is CASSHNEQFF. The CDR3 DNA reads as TGTGCCAGTAGCCATAATGAGCAGTTCTTC. The chain is built from TRBV19 and TRBJ2-1, with no clear D. CDR1 is LNHDA and CDR2 is SQIVND in the germline V gene (reference sequence). This CDR3 has 10 amino acids. With 6 bases removed from V and 7 bases from J, the gap between germline ends came to 4 bases.

The chain links TRBV6-6 to TRBJ2-7, with 8 nucleotides matching TRBD2. The germline gives CDR1 MNHNY, CDR2 SVGAGI (reference sequence). V shed 8 bases, J shed 6 bases, and the junction held 6 bases outside the gene matches. The CDR3 spans 12 residues. This chain's CDR3 is CASRGGEGEQYF. In DNA, the CDR3 is TGTGCCAGCCGGGGGGGGGAAGGCGAGCAGTACTTC.

The chain has TRBV11-2 and TRBJ2-7; D remains unclear. Germline V lookup: CDR1 SGHAT, CDR2 FQNNGV. V shed 5 bases and J shed 6 bases, with 14 bases lying between them. The CDR3 consists of 13 residues. CDR3 sequence reads: CASSPASHLEQYF. CDR3 sequence (DNA): TGTGCCAGCAGCCCCGCCTCACATCTCGAGCAGTACTTC.

The chain is built from TRBV3-1 (or the pseudogene TRBV3-2) and TRBJ1-2; D is undetermined. V shed 4 bases and J shed 6 bases, with 12 bases lying between them. CDR1 and CDR2 (germline): LGHDT, YNNKEL (reference sequence). The CDR3 sequence is 13 residues long. CDR3 bases: TGTGCCAGCAGCCCCGGGAGGAGGGATGGCTACACCTTC. This sequence encodes CASSPGRRDGYTF.

J is TRBJ1-3 and V is TRBV7-2; D not certain. The V gene's germline CDR1 is SGHTA and CDR2 FQGNSA. V was pared by 1 base and J by 0 bases, with 10 bases between. CDR3 length equals 16 residues. CDR3 amino acids: CASSLGPPSSGNTIYF. The CDR3 DNA sequence: TGTGCCAGCAGCTTAGGTCCACCCAGCTCTGGAAACACCATATATTTT.